The T cell receptor (beta chain) under discussion was sequenced for a study of cytomegalovirus exposure and HLA in healthy donors. Clones were sequenced by immunoSEQ multiplex PCR, and TCRdb holds only the in-frame ones, with some missing. This sample has tens of thousands of clones, with less than 95% found just once. Germline CDR1 reads LGHNA; CDR2 reads YNFKEQ. The CDR3 sequence is 17 residues long. Germline trimming cut 0 bases from V and 0 bases from J; bases unmatched to any gene: 6. About this clone itself: Its antigen is undetermined.

Overall study findings and caveats: Within the 100 to 150 validation repertoires, first-cohort TCR clusters tended to co-occur, according to a later analysis.

The sequenced sample was PBMCs. This TCR was sampled from a woman aged 18-29 years in good health and CMV-seropositive. The chain links TRBV4-2 to TRBJ1-2, with 8 bases matching TRBD1. The CDR3, as DNA: TGTGCCAGCAGCCAAGATGTAGTACAGGGGGCTAACTATGGCTACACCTTC. Its protein is CASSQDVVQGANYGYTF.